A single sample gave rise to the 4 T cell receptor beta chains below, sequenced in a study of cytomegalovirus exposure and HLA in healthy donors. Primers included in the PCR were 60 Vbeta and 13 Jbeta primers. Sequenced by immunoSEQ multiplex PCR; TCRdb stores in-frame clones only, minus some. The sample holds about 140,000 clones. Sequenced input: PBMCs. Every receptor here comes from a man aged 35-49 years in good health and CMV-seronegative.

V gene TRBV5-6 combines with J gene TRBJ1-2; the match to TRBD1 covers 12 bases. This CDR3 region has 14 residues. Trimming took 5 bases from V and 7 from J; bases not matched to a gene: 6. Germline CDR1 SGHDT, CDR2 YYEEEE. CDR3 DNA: TGTGCCAGCAGTTACCGGGACAGGGGGCCTGGCTACACCTTC. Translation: CASSYRDRGPGYTF. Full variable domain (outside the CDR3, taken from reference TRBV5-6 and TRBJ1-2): DAGVTQSPTHLIKTRGQQVTLRCSPKSGHDTVSWYQQALGQGPQFIFQYYEEEERQRGNFPDRFSGHQFPNYSSELNVNALLLGDSALYLCASSYRDRGPGYTFGSGTRLTVV.

CDR3 loop: CASSLAGREPYEQYF. For the CDR3, the DNA is TGTGCCAGCAGCTTAGCGGGGAGAGAACCCTACGAGCAGTACTTC. The V call is TRBV7-9, the J call TRBJ2-7; D is possibly TRBD2 (5 bases). Between the trimmed V and J ends, which lost 0 bases and 2 bases, there was a span of 11 bases. Germline loops: CDR1 SEHNR, CDR2 FQNEAQ (reference sequence). The CDR3 is 15 amino acids.

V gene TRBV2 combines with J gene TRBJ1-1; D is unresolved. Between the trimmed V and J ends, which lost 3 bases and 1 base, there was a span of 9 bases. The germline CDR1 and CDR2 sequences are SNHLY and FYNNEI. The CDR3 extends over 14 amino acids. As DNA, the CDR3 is TGTGCCAGCAGTGAGTGGCAGGAGAACACTGAAGCTTTCTTT. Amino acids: CASSEWQENTEAFF.

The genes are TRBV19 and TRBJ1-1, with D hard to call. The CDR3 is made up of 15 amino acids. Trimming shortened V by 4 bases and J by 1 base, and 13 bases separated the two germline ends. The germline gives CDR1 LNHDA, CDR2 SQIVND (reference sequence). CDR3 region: CASSKFERENTEAFF. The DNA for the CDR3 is TGTGCCAGTAGTAAATTTGAGAGGGAGAACACTGAAGCTTTCTTT. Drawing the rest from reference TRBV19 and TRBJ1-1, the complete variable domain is DGGITQSPKYLFRKEGQNVTLSCEQNLNHDAMYWYRQDPGQGLRLIYYSQIVNDFQKGDIAEGYSVSREKKESFPLTVTSAQKNPTAFYLCASSKFERENTEAFFGQGTRLTVV.